These 5 T cell receptor beta chains were all obtained from the same sample, sequenced in a study of T cell responses to AZD1222 COVID-19 vaccine. Libraries were prepared by immunoSEQ multiplex PCR; TCRdb keeps only in-frame clonotypes and omits some of them. Of approximately 190,000 clones detected, approximately 90% appear once; the ten largest clones hold about 3.6%. The starting material was peripheral blood, obtained 28 days after the second dose of the MenACWY control vaccine. The source is an adult who received the MenACWY meningococcal vaccine as a control.

This sequence joins TRBV30 and TRBJ2-5; D is possibly TRBD1 (5 bases). Trimming cost V 3 bases and J 5 bases, with 16 bases left between them. Germline V gives CDR1 GTSNPN, CDR2 SVGIG (reference sequence). CDR3 length: 14 residues. In DNA, the CDR3 is TGTGCCTGGAGATACGCAGGGTTCCGGGAGACCCAGTACTTC. As protein: CAWRYAGFRETQYF. The full variable domain, with the rest looked up from reference TRBV30 and TRBJ2-5, is SQTIHQWPATLVQPVGSPLSLECTVEGTSNPNLYWYRQAAGRGLQLLFYSVGIGQISSEVPQNLSASRPQDRQFILSSKKLLLSDSGFYLCAWRYAGFRETQYFGPGTRLLVL.

CDR3 DNA sequence: TGTGCCAGTAGTATAAATAGCGGGGTTCAAGAGACCCAGTACTTC. Translation gives CASSINSGVQETQYF. J is TRBJ2-5 and V is TRBV19, with TRBD2 matching 8 bases. The CDR3 spans 15 residues. V shed 2 bases, J shed 2 bases, and the junction held 4 bases outside the gene matches. Germline assignment: CDR1 LNHDA and CDR2 SQIVND (reference sequence).

The chain uses TRBV4-3 and TRBJ2-1; D remains unclear. The V end was cut by 0 bases, the J end by 5 bases, with 14 bases between. Germline V CDR1 and CDR2: LGHNA, YSLEER. This CDR3 comprises 16 residues. CDR3 bases: TGCGCCAGCAGCCAAGATATGGGCACCTGGGACAATGAGCAGTTCTTC. This codes for CASSQDMGTWDNEQFF.

CDR3: CASSLVGPRSPYNEQFF. CDR3 nucleotide sequence: TGTGCCAGCAGTTTAGTGGGGCCTCGAAGCCCTTACAATGAGCAGTTCTTC. This chain uses TRBV27 with TRBJ2-1; D may be TRBD1 (5 bases). This CDR3 contains 17 residues. V shed 2 bases and J shed 4 bases, with 18 bases lying between them. Germline CDR1 reads MNHEY; CDR2 reads SMNVEV (reference sequence).

This chain joins TRBV14 and TRBJ1-4, with D hard to call. This CDR3 contains 16 residues. Between the trimmed V and J ends, which lost 1 base and 8 bases, there was a span of 17 bases. Germline V gene sequence: CDR1 SGHDN, CDR2 FVKESK. The CDR3 nucleotides read TGTGCCAGCAGCCAAGTATTTTCTTGGCCCGAGGAAAAACTGTTTTTT. Protein product: CASSQVFSWPEEKLFF.